The 27 T cell receptor beta chains below all came from one sample that was sequenced in a study of blood T cells in healthy people across ages. Next came a second PCR, run for about 7 to 12 cycles, which used a sample-barcoded 5' primer along with a J-beta primer mix. TCRdb reprocessed the 5' RACE reads with MiXCR, giving one entry per CDR3 protein. Altogether approximately 700,000 distinct CDR3 sequences are present, about 30% being singletons, with the ten largest covering 15%. The sequenced sample consisted of blood. The source of these receptors is a woman older than 75 in good health.

Notes on this clonotype: No conserved phenylalanine or tryptophan is present at the end of the CDR3, so a read error is the likely explanation. The chain employs TRBV7-3 and TRBJ2-1; perhaps D is TRBD1 or TRBD2 (6 bases each). Germline V gene data show CDR1 as SGHTA and CDR2 as FQGTGA. Between the trimmed V and J ends, which lost 1 base and 8 bases, there was a span of 18 bases. The CDR3 loop spans 16 amino acids. DNA of the CDR3: TGTGCCAGCAGCTTAATGCCCGGGTCAGGGGAGGATGAGCAGTTCTCC. This gives the protein CASSLMPGSGEDEQFS.

V and J are TRBV12-3 or TRBV12-4 and TRBJ2-3, with D perhaps given as TRBD1 or TRBD2 (5 bases each). The CDR3 extends over 15 amino acids. The V gene lost 6 bases and the J gene lost 2 bases, with 15 bases spanning the gap. The CDR3 sequence is CASSWGEGFTDTQYF. The CDR3 DNA sequence: TGTGCCAGCAGCTGGGGAGAGGGGTTCACAGATACGCAGTATTTT.

The chain carries TRBV6-2 or TRBV6-3 and TRBJ2-3, with TRBD1 matching 7 bases. CDR3 length: 14 residues. Per germline, CDR1 MNHEY and CDR2 SVGEGT. With V trimmed by 5 bases and J by 6 bases, 8 bases remained unmatched. The CDR3: CASSTDRVSDTQYF. The CDR3 DNA reads as TGTGCCAGCAGTACCGACAGGGTCTCCGATACGCAGTATTTT.

A word on this clonotype: A much larger clone sits a single nucleotide away, making a read error possible. This chain joins TRBV9 and TRBJ2-3; tentative D call: TRBD2 (5 bases). V shed 1 base and J shed 4 bases, with 10 bases lying between them. The CDR3 is made up of 14 amino acids. Germline CDR1 SGDLS, CDR2 YYNGEE. CDR3 sequence (DNA): TGTGCCAGCAGCGTAACTAGTAGCGCAGATACGCAGTATTTT. Its translation is CASSVTSSADTQYF.

The V call is TRBV28, the J call TRBJ2-7; tentatively, D is TRBD2 (6 bases). Trimming took 6 bases from V and 6 from J, leaving 12 bases between them. Germline V gene data show CDR1 as MDHEN and CDR2 as SYDVKM. The CDR3 covers 12 residues. CDR3 protein: CASRGGTFEQYF. As DNA, the CDR3 is TGTGCCAGCAGGGGGGGAACATTCGAGCAGTACTTC.

About this clonotype: Since the CDR3 does not end with the conserved phenylalanine or tryptophan, this likely comes from a read error. DNA for the CDR3: TGTGCCTGGAGTGCTAATCCCGGGACAGGGTATCAGCCCCAGCATGTT. Its protein product is CAWSANPGTGYQPQHV. The chain has TRBV30 and TRBJ1-5, with TRBD1 identical over 9 bases. J lost 5 bases, V lost 1 base, and 9 bases had no gene match. This CDR3 spans 16 amino acids. Germline V gene lookup returns CDR1 GTSNPN and CDR2 SVGIG (reference sequence).

As to this clonotype: A much more abundant neighbour one base away suggests this may be a read error. This sequence joins TRBV5-6 and TRBJ1-4, with D possibly matching TRBD1 (6 bases). V was clipped by 5 bases and J by 3 bases, with 11 bases between them. This CDR3 contains 14 residues. Per the germline V gene, CDR1 is SGHDT and CDR2 is YYEEEE. CDR3 sequence (DNA): TGTGCCAGCAGATACTACAGGGCTAATGAAAAACTGTTTTTT. Protein sequence: CASRYYRANEKLFF.

There are a few counts of this clonotype. V is TRBV2 and J is TRBJ2-7; 9 bases are shared with TRBD1. Germline CDR1 is SNHLY and CDR2 is FYNNEI. V was pared by 8 bases and J by 5 bases, with 13 bases of the junction left unmatched. CDR3 length: 15 amino acids. Here the CDR3 DNA reads TGTGCCAGCTCTGGACAGGGGTCCAAGGTCCACGAGCAGTACTTC. This sequence encodes CASSGQGSKVHEQYF.

This clonotype occurred a few times. This rearrangement joins TRBV28 to TRBJ1-6, with TRBD1 as a possible D gene (6 bases). V gave up 8 bases and J gave up 3 bases, with 17 bases separating them. Germline V gene lookup returns CDR1 MDHEN and CDR2 SYDVKM. The CDR3 is made up of 16 amino acids. The CDR3 DNA follows: TGTGCCAGCCCGGGAGGTACAGGGATCTATAATTCACCCCTCCACTTT. Its protein is CASPGGTGIYNSPLHF.

At least ten counts were recorded for this clonotype. The chain couples TRBV19 to TRBJ1-1; D might be TRBD1 (5 bases). V lost 6 bases and J 4 bases, leaving 18 bases between the germline ends. Per the germline V gene, CDR1 is LNHDA and CDR2 is SQIVND (reference sequence). The CDR3 extends over 15 amino acids. The DNA for the CDR3 is TGTGCCAGTAGCTTAACGTCCGGGGGGATCACTGAAGCTTTCTTT. Its translation is CASSLTSGGITEAFF.

The rearrangement uses TRBV24-1 and TRBJ1-5, with D tentatively TRBD1 (6 bases). The ends were cut back, 10 bases at V and 1 base at J, with 10 bases in the middle. Germline loops: CDR1 KGHDR, CDR2 SFDVKD. The CDR3 is 13 amino acids. The CDR3 region is CATGTGSNQPQHF. The CDR3 DNA reads as TGTGCCACTGGAACAGGGAGCAATCAGCCCCAGCATTTT.

To note about this clonotype: A much larger clone is a single base away; this may be a read error. The chain is built from TRBV2 and TRBJ2-4; no clear D gene. CDR1 is SNHLY, CDR2 FYNNEI, per germline. The length of the CDR3 is 13 residues. The CDR3 DNA follows: TGTGCCGGCAGTGAAGATCACCGAAACTTTCAGTACTTC. Amino acid sequence: CAGSEDHRNFQYF.

This clonotype came up many times. The rearrangement joins TRBV4-1 to TRBJ2-3, with TRBD2 matching 10 bases. This CDR3 comprises 18 residues. V shed 1 base, J shed 6 bases, and the junction held 13 bases outside the gene matches. Germline V gene lookup returns CDR1 MGHRA and CDR2 YSYEKL. The CDR3 region is CASSQAGGLAGEGDTQYF. CDR3 coding DNA: TGCGCCAGCAGCCAAGCCGGGGGGCTAGCGGGGGAGGGGGATACGCAGTATTTT.

This clonotype was picked up a small number of times. A much larger clonotype is one base distant, so this may be a read error. The chain has TRBV5-6 and TRBJ2-1, with TRBD2 matching over 12 bases. Germline CDR1 reads SGHDT; CDR2 reads YYEEEE. Trimming removed 6 bases from V and 2 bases from J; junction bases left unmatched: 6. The CDR3 consists of 16 residues. In nucleotides, the CDR3 is TGTGCCAGCAACTCCCCTAGCGGGGGGGCCTACAATGAGCAGTTCTTC. This codes for CASNSPSGGAYNEQFF.

The table lists this clonotype with many counts. The V gene is TRBV7-2, the J gene TRBJ1-1, with TRBD1 as a possible D gene (5 bases). The CDR3 is 14 amino acids. CDR1 and CDR2 from the germline V gene are SGHTA and FQGNSA. Trimming removed 5 bases from V and 4 bases from J, with 14 bases in between. The CDR3 nucleotides are TGTGCCAGCAGCCTTCGATATAGGGGCACTGAAGCTTTCTTT. Translated, it gives CASSLRYRGTEAFF.

This clonotype was counted many times. The chain uses TRBV5-1 and TRBJ1-2; 7 nucleotides agree with TRBD1. The germline V gene has CDR1 SGHRS and CDR2 YFSETQ. The V and J ends lost 1 base and 6 bases, in that order; junction bases with no gene match: 3. CDR3 length equals 13 residues. CDR3 sequence reads: CASSLRGQDGYTF. The CDR3 DNA follows: TGCGCCAGCAGCTTGAGGGGGCAAGATGGCTACACCTTC.

This clonotype was detected only a few times. The chain recombines TRBV7-9 with TRBJ2-3, with 9 bases that match TRBD2. The V segment lost 4 bases and the J segment 2 bases; nucleotides outside the gene matches: 4. Germline lookup yields CDR1 SEHNR and CDR2 FQNEAQ (reference sequence). This CDR3 region has 15 residues. The CDR3 region is CASSSTSGTTDTQYF. The DNA for the CDR3 is TGTGCCAGCAGCTCGACTAGCGGAACCACAGATACGCAGTATTTT.

This clonotype was picked up many times. This chain connects TRBV6-5 to TRBJ1-5; D gene uncertain. The CDR3 is made up of 16 amino acids. CDR1 is MNHEY and CDR2 is SVGAGI in the germline V gene. V gave up 6 bases and J gave up 4 bases, with 19 bases separating them. CDR3: CASRSLSGFGNQPQHF. The CDR3 DNA reads TGTGCCAGCAGGTCATTATCGGGGTTCGGTAATCAGCCCCAGCATTTT.

The chain links TRBV5-4 to TRBJ2-7; unclear D gene. Germline V lookup: CDR1 SGHNT, CDR2 YYREEE (reference sequence). This CDR3 spans 15 amino acids. Trimming removed 0 bases at V and 1 base at J, with 11 bases between. The CDR3 is CASSLGLGISYEQYF. CDR3 DNA sequence: TGTGCCAGCAGCTTGGGGTTGGGGATTTCCTACGAGCAGTACTTC.

The chain joins TRBV27 to TRBJ2-3, with 8 bases matching TRBD1. Germline assignment: CDR1 MNHEY and CDR2 SMNVEV (reference sequence). J lost 7 bases, V lost 7 bases, and 7 bases had no gene match. The CDR3 is 13 residues long. The DNA for the CDR3 is TGTGCCAGCATGGGGCAGGGGGCTTATACGCAGTATTTT. Encoded protein: CASMGQGAYTQYF.

A word on this clonotype: Possible read error: a much larger clone is one base away. This sequence joins TRBV20-1 and TRBJ2-5; TRBD2 aligns across 7 bases. Germline values: CDR1 DFQATT, CDR2 SNEGSKA (reference sequence). The CDR3 is 13 residues long. CDR3 residues: CSATGLVQGTQYF. For the CDR3, the DNA is TGCAGTGCTACAGGACTAGTCCAAGGGACCCAGTACTTC.

This clonotype has at least ten counts. The chain employs TRBV6-5 and TRBJ2-6, with D possibly being TRBD1 (7 bases). CDR3 size: 16 residues. V lost 6 bases, J lost 0 bases, and 12 bases lay in between. Germline CDR1 MNHEY, CDR2 SVGAGI. The CDR3 sequence: CASRTGDSSGANVLTF. For the CDR3, the DNA is TGTGCCAGCAGAACGGGGGACAGCTCTGGGGCCAACGTCCTGACTTTC.

This clonotype was counted between two and nine times. The chain combines TRBV7-7 with TRBJ2-3; D is unresolved. Germline V gene sequence: CDR1 SSHAT, CDR2 FNYEAQ (reference sequence). The V and J ends lost 4 bases and 2 bases respectively, with 7 bases between them. This CDR3 spans 13 amino acids. CDR3 sequence reads: CASSSRLTDTQYF. In nucleotides, the CDR3 is TGTGCCAGCAGCTCCAGGCTCACAGATACGCAGTATTTT.

This clonotype occurred a few times. The chain couples TRBV15 to TRBJ1-5, with 9 bases lining up with TRBD1. CDR1 LNHNV and CDR2 YYDKDF come from the germline V gene (reference sequence). The junction had 2 bases not matched to a gene; V was cut back by 8 bases and J by 3 bases. The CDR3 contains 13 residues. CDR3 bases: TGTGCCACCGGACAGGGGATCAATCAGCCCCAGCATTTT. Protein: CATGQGINQPQHF.

The sample holds many counts of this clonotype. This chain uses TRBV20-1 with TRBJ2-7, with D perhaps TRBD1 (6 bases). V lost 5 bases and J lost 0, with 11 bases in between. CDR1 and CDR2 (germline): DFQATT, SNEGSKA (reference sequence). The CDR3 has 13 amino acids. The CDR3 DNA reads TGCAGTGCTTTACAGGGCCTCTCCTACGAGCAGTACTTC. Translation: CSALQGLSYEQYF.

The chain links TRBV5-6 to TRBJ2-3; a possible D gene is TRBD2 (7 bases). Germline V gene sequence: CDR1 SGHDT, CDR2 YYEEEE. Deletions cut 2 bases from V and 4 bases from J, with 17 bases between. The CDR3 covers 16 residues. Here the CDR3 reads CASSFFWGGLADTQYF. CDR3 nucleotides: TGTGCCAGCAGCTTTTTTTGGGGGGGCCTGGCAGATACGCAGTATTTT.

The V gene is TRBV7-3, the J gene TRBJ2-3; D is undetermined. There are 15 residues in the CDR3. The V gene's germline CDR1 is SGHTA and CDR2 FQGTGA. V was shortened by 8 bases and J by 0 bases, with 15 bases between the two germline ends. Here the CDR3 DNA reads TGTGCCAGCCACCGTGCTGGCCCTAGCACAGATACGCAGTATTTT. This gives the protein CASHRAGPSTDTQYF.